A single sample is the source of the 8 T cell receptor beta chains below, sequenced in a study of shared clonotypes between healthy human individuals (TCRdb year 2020). The library came from the immunoSEQ multiplex PCR assay. TCRdb provides this immuneACCESS table in a form limited to in-frame rearrangements. Some clones are lacking; in checked studies, under half of them reflect an unresolved V gene, and why the rest are absent is not known. Across this sample there are some 1.5 million clones, with about 98% seen only once. Together, the top ten hold roughly 0.42% of the sample. Sequencing input: naive CD4+ T cells sorted from blood. This sample's cell subset or site label indicates: CD45RA+ positively selected. Receptors originate from a man aged 30-40 years in good health.

The rearrangement links TRBV7-9 to TRBJ2-5, with unresolved D. Germline CDR1 SEHNR, CDR2 FQNEAQ (reference sequence). V was trimmed by 5 bases and J by 4 bases, leaving 8 bases between them. The CDR3 has 12 residues. CDR3: CASSTPLETQYF. As DNA, the CDR3 is TGTGCCAGCAGCACCCCCCTAGAGACCCAGTACTTC.

The chain couples TRBV10-1 to TRBJ2-7; D tentatively reads TRBD1 or TRBD2 (5 bases each). The CDR3 covers 13 residues. Looked up from germline, CDR1 is WNHNN and CDR2 is SYGVQD (reference sequence). The V end was cut by 5 bases, the J end by 4 bases, with 12 bases between. The CDR3 bases are TGCGCCAGCAGTCCTGATGGGGGATACGAGCAGTACTTC. Translated: CASSPDGGYEQYF.

As regards this clone: Other DNA sequences in this sample translate to the same CDR3. This chain joins TRBV5-6 and TRBJ1-2; D is uncertain. V was pared by 2 bases and J by 2 bases, with 7 bases between. The CDR3 runs 13 residues. Germline CDR1 is SGHDT and CDR2 is YYEEEE. The CDR3 DNA sequence: TGTGCCAGCAGCTTTCAAGGGAACTATGGCTACACCTTC. Translated, it gives CASSFQGNYGYTF.

The CDR3 nucleotides are TGTGCCAGCAACGGGCCCCCGCGGAACTATGGCTACACCTTC. Translating it yields CASNGPPRNYGYTF. The chain combines TRBV9 with TRBJ1-2; no firm D call. In germline, CDR1 is SGDLS, CDR2 YYNGEE. V lost 6 bases to trimming and J lost 2 bases, with 14 bases between them. The CDR3 is made up of 14 amino acids. The entire variable domain, with the rest obtained from reference TRBV9 and TRBJ1-2, is as follows: DSGVTQTPKHLITATGQRVTLRCSPRSGDLSVYWYQQSLDQGLQFLIQYYNGEERAKGNILERFSAQQFPDLHSELNLSSLELGDSALYFCASNGPPRNYGYTFGSGTRLTVV.

For the CDR3, the DNA is TGCGCCAGCAGCTTGGAGGTCAGCCTAAACTCCTACGAGCAGTACTTC. Amino acid sequence: CASSLEVSLNSYEQYF. The chain recombines TRBV5-1 with TRBJ2-7; D is undetermined. Germline loops: CDR1 SGHRS, CDR2 YFSETQ. V was clipped by 0 bases and J by 0 bases, with 13 bases between them. CDR3 length equals 16 residues.

The chain is built from TRBV10-3 and TRBJ2-1; 8 bases align to TRBD2. With V trimmed by 2 bases and J by 7 bases, 4 bases remained unmatched. CDR1 is ENHRY and CDR2 is SYGVKD in the germline V gene. CDR3 length equals 14 residues. The CDR3 loop is CAISEGLAGNEQFF. In nucleotides, the CDR3 is TGTGCCATCAGTGAGGGATTAGCGGGAAATGAGCAGTTCTTC.

This clone is a singleton in its sample. The J gene is TRBJ1-4, the V gene TRBV27, with D possibly being TRBD1 (6 bases). The CDR3 is made up of 14 amino acids. The germline gives CDR1 MNHEY, CDR2 SMNVEV (reference sequence). The V end was cut by 5 bases, the J end by 5 bases, with 12 bases between. CDR3 residues: CASSPQGWNEKLFF. The CDR3 region has the DNA TGTGCCAGCAGTCCCCAGGGGTGGAATGAAAAACTGTTTTTT.

This sequence joins TRBV7-8 and TRBJ1-1; D unresolved. CDR3 size: 15 residues. CDR1 and CDR2 from the germline V gene are SGHVS and FQNEAQ. Between the trimmed V and J ends, which lost 5 bases and 1 base, there was a span of 14 bases. The DNA for the CDR3 is TGTGCCAGCAGCCTTAATCAAGCTAGGAACACTGAAGCTTTCTTT. It yields the protein CASSLNQARNTEAFF.